Presented here are 24 T cell receptor beta chains from one specimen sequenced in a study of blood T cell repertoires in COVID-19. Only in-frame clones appear in the TCRdb table, and some are missing; sequencing was by immunoSEQ multiplex PCR. Seen here are about 410,000 clones, more than 80% observed once, and the top ten hold over 1.3%. Source material: peripheral blood. All receptors derive from a woman in her 30s with active or convalescent COVID-19.

The chain recombines TRBV19 with TRBJ1-1; D ambiguous. In germline, CDR1 is LNHDA, CDR2 SQIVND (reference sequence). This CDR3 is built from 16 residues. V was shortened by 3 bases and J by 0 bases, with 14 bases between the two germline ends. The CDR3 nucleotides are TGTGCCAGTAGTATCCGCGGTTGGAGCCTGAACACTGAAGCTTTCTTT. This gives the protein CASSIRGWSLNTEAFF.

The genes are TRBV27 and TRBJ2-7, with 7 nucleotides matching TRBD1. Germline V CDR1 and CDR2: MNHEY, SMNVEV (reference sequence). The CDR3 runs to 16 residues. Trimming took 5 bases from V and 2 from J; bases not matched to a gene: 12. CDR3 sequence (DNA): TGTGCCAGCAGTACACACTTGGGACAGCGACCCTACGAGCAGTACTTC. This encodes CASSTHLGQRPYEQYF.

The chain has TRBV10-2 and TRBJ2-7, with D perhaps TRBD2 (7 bases). Germline CDR1 is WSHSY and CDR2 is SAAADI. This CDR3 is built from 14 residues. V was trimmed by 10 bases and J by 2 bases, leaving 18 bases between them. The CDR3 coding sequence is TGCGCCACCATTCGGGGGAGGGGGGCCTACGAGCAGTACTTC. Translating gives CATIRGRGAYEQYF.

The genes are TRBV14 and TRBJ2-7; 9 bases line up with TRBD2. CDR3 length: 14 amino acids. V was pared by 4 bases and J by 6 bases, with 7 bases of the junction left unmatched. CDR1 is SGHDN, CDR2 FVKESK, per germline. The CDR3 sequence is CASSPGSGRREQYF. As DNA, the CDR3 is TGTGCCAGCAGCCCGGGTAGCGGGAGACGCGAGCAGTACTTC.

The CDR3 spells CASSSYKGADNYGYTF. The DNA for the CDR3 is TGTGCCAGCAGCTCTTACAAGGGGGCGGATAACTATGGCTACACCTTC. J is TRBJ1-2 and V is TRBV11-2; TRBD1 matches at 7 bases. V dropped 4 bases and J dropped 1; count of bases not matched to a gene: 9. Germline V gene data show CDR1 as SGHAT and CDR2 as FQNNGV. The CDR3 is 16 amino acids.

The chain employs TRBV5-6 and TRBJ2-7, with 10 bases lining up with TRBD2. J lost 4 bases, V lost 9 bases, and 13 bases had no gene match. From germline, CDR1 is SGHDT and CDR2 YYEEEE. There are 15 residues in the CDR3. For the CDR3, the DNA is TGTGCCACCCGATCTGGACTAGCGGCGGGGTACGAGCAGTACTTC. Translating gives CATRSGLAAGYEQYF.

The rearrangement links TRBV21-1 to TRBJ2-7; the table's TRBD2 call for D was not verified on the DNA. TRBV21-1 is shown as a pseudogene. CDR3 size: 13 residues. The CDR3 loop reads CASSKARVYEQYF. Written as DNA, the CDR3 is TGTGCCAGCAGCAAAGCACGAGTGTACGAGCAGTACTTC.

The chain recombines TRBV18 with TRBJ2-5; 11 bases are a match to TRBD1. Germline V gene lookup returns CDR1 KGHSH and CDR2 LQKENI. The CDR3 contains 16 residues. The V gene end was trimmed by 5 bases and the J gene end by 5 bases; junction bases not matched to a gene: 10. This chain's CDR3 is CASSVRTGGSAETQYF. The CDR3, as DNA: TGTGCCAGCTCAGTACGGACAGGGGGCTCCGCGGAGACCCAGTACTTC.

The rearrangement joins TRBV6-2 or TRBV6-3 to TRBJ2-3, with 9 bases that match TRBD2. V shed 2 bases and J 13 bases; nucleotides not matched to a gene: 7. The CDR3 spans 13 residues. CDR1 is MNHEY and CDR2 is SVGEGT in the germline V gene. CDR3 protein: CASSYGERGDEYF. As DNA, the CDR3 is TGTGCCAGCAGTTACGGTGAGCGGGGGGACGAGTATTTT.

This clone was detected once. This chain uses TRBV3-1 (or the pseudogene TRBV3-2) with TRBJ2-3; 14 bases map to TRBD2. V lost 3 bases and J lost 3; bases outside the gene matches: 11. Germline V gene lookup returns CDR1 LGHDT and CDR2 YNNKEL (reference sequence). The length of the CDR3 is 19 residues. CDR3 amino acids: CASSHPRLAGGPGTDTQYF. CDR3 nucleotide sequence: TGTGCCAGCAGCCATCCCAGACTAGCGGGGGGGCCGGGGACAGATACGCAGTATTTT.

V is TRBV5-1 and J is TRBJ2-7, with no clear D. V gave up 2 bases and J gave up 0 bases, with 6 bases separating them. The CDR3 is 13 residues long. Germline assignment: CDR1 SGHRS and CDR2 YFSETQ. CDR3 residues: CASSFAVSYEQYF. The CDR3 bases are TGCGCCAGCAGCTTCGCGGTCTCCTACGAGCAGTACTTC.

This sequence joins TRBV10-2 and TRBJ2-2, with 8 positions matching TRBD1. The germline gives CDR1 WSHSY, CDR2 SAAADI. CDR3 length: 15 residues. The V and J ends lost 10 bases and 6 bases, in that order; junction bases with no gene match: 13. The CDR3 is CATALNQGAAGELFF. In DNA, the CDR3 is TGCGCCACCGCTTTGAACCAGGGGGCTGCCGGGGAGCTGTTTTTT.

The chain uses TRBV11-3 and TRBJ2-1, with TRBD2 identical over 7 bases. The CDR3 extends over 15 amino acids. With V trimmed by 1 base and J by 7 bases, 7 bases remained unmatched. CDR1 and CDR2 (germline): SGHNT, YENEEA. The CDR3 nucleotides read TGTGCCAGCAGCTTAGGGCGGGAGCCTTTAAATGAGCAGTTCTTC. This gives the protein CASSLGREPLNEQFF. The whole variable domain, filled in from reference TRBV11-3 and TRBJ2-1, reads EAGVVQSPRYKIIEKKQPVAFWCNPISGHNTLYWYLQNLGQGPELLIRYENEEAVDDSQLPKDRFSAERLKGVDSTLKIQPAELGDSAVYLCASSLGREPLNEQFFGPGTRLTVL.

The CDR3 region is CASSIGPNTNNGYTF. Here the CDR3 DNA reads TGTGCCAGTAGTATAGGCCCCAACACCAACAACGGCTACACCTTC. The J gene is TRBJ1-2, the V gene TRBV19; D ambiguous. There are 15 residues in the CDR3. The V and J ends lost 1 base and 8 bases respectively, with 17 bases between them. Germline V gene sequence: CDR1 LNHDA, CDR2 SQIVND (reference sequence).

The rearrangement joins TRBV5-5 to TRBJ1-3, with D unclear. Germline V CDR1 and CDR2: SGHKS, YYEKEE (reference sequence). V was shortened by 0 bases and J by 3 bases, with 7 bases between the two germline ends. The CDR3 totals 14 residues. CDR3 residues: CASSLAGDGNTIYF. CDR3 sequence (DNA): TGTGCCAGCAGCTTGGCCGGGGATGGAAACACCATATATTTT.

This chain links TRBV5-1 with TRBJ2-7; TRBD1 matches 9 bases. V shed 5 bases and J 6 bases; nucleotides not matched to a gene: 9. The V gene's germline CDR1 is SGHRS and CDR2 YFSETQ. CDR3 length: 14 amino acids. The CDR3 coding sequence is TGCGCCAGCAGAGAGGGGGGACAGGGAGGCGAGCAGTACTTC. Amino acid sequence: CASREGGQGGEQYF.

The chain is built from TRBV5-1 and TRBJ2-1; D is perhaps TRBD1 (5 bases). V shed 0 bases and J shed 3 bases, with 7 bases lying between them. Germline CDR1 reads SGHRS; CDR2 reads YFSETQ. This CDR3 is 14 amino acids long. In DNA form, the CDR3 reads TGCGCCAGCAGCTTGGGACAGAACTACAATGAGCAGTTCTTC. It translates to CASSLGQNYNEQFF.

This clone showed up just once. The chain couples TRBV6-5 to TRBJ2-1; D possibly corresponds to TRBD2 (6 bases). Germline V lookup: CDR1 MNHEY, CDR2 SVGAGI. The V gene lost 5 bases and the J gene lost 5 bases, with 16 bases spanning the gap. The CDR3 is 15 residues long. Here the CDR3 DNA reads TGTGCCAGCAGTCTCGGCGGGGCCGGAGACAATGAGCAGTTCTTC. Translating it yields CASSLGGAGDNEQFF.

V and J are TRBV29-1 and TRBJ1-1; 7 bases map to TRBD1. This CDR3 spans 13 amino acids. Germline CDR1 and CDR2: SQVTM and ANQGSEA. The chain's CDR3 is CASSQGVNTEAFF. The CDR3 bases are TGCGCGTCTTCCCAGGGGGTGAACACTGAAGCTTTCTTT.

The V and J genes are TRBV5-1 and TRBJ2-1; TRBD1 matches 11 bases. There are 14 residues in the CDR3. V was pared by 4 bases and J by 11 bases, with 8 bases of the junction left unmatched. Germline CDR1 is SGHRS and CDR2 is YFSETQ. The CDR3 sequence is CASSPGQGAYKQFF. In nucleotides, the CDR3 is TGCGCCAGCAGCCCCGGACAGGGGGCGTATAAGCAGTTCTTC. Full variable domain (missing parts from reference TRBV5-1 and TRBJ2-1): KAGVTQTPRYLIKTRGQQVTLSCSPISGHRSVSWYQQTPGQGLQFLFEYFSETQRNKGNFPGRFSGRQFSNSRSEMNVSTLELGDSALYLCASSPGQGAYKQFFGPGTRLTVL.

This sequence joins TRBV18 and TRBJ1-3; D is undetermined. CDR1 KGHSH and CDR2 LQKENI come from the germline V gene. CDR3 length: 16 residues. With 3 bases removed from V and 0 bases from J, the gap between germline ends came to 12 bases. The CDR3 is CASSPDLNGSGNTIYF. DNA for the CDR3: TGTGCCAGCTCACCTGACTTGAACGGCTCTGGAAACACCATATATTTT. The whole variable domain, remainder taken from reference TRBV18 and TRBJ1-3, is NAGVMQNPRHLVRRRGQEARLRCSPMKGHSHVYWYRQLPEEGLKFMVYLQKENIIDESGMPKERFSAEFPKEGPSILRIQQVVRGDSAAYFCASSPDLNGSGNTIYFGEGSWLTVV.

The rearrangement links TRBV18 to TRBJ1-6, with 9 bases matching TRBD1. Germline CDR1 and CDR2: KGHSH and LQKENI. J gave up 5 bases and V 4 bases, and 15 bases lay outside the gene matches. The CDR3 runs to 19 residues. CDR3 bases: TGTGCCAGCTCACTGGACCTTCTGAGACAGGGGGGGGATAATTCACCCCTCCACTTT. Translation gives CASSLDLLRQGGDNSPLHF.

With regard to this clone: Other nucleotide sequences in the sample specify the same CDR3. This chain joins TRBV5-1 and TRBJ2-5; 9 bases agree with TRBD1. Germline V gene lookup returns CDR1 SGHRS and CDR2 YFSETQ. The junction had 2 bases not matched to a gene; V was cut back by 0 bases and J by 2 bases. The CDR3 contains 15 residues. The CDR3, as DNA: TGCGCCAGCAGCTTGGGACAGGGGGTACAAGAGACCCAGTACTTC. Translating it yields CASSLGQGVQETQYF.

J is TRBJ2-3 and V is TRBV10-3; tentatively, D is TRBD2 (7 bases). There are 14 residues in the CDR3. The germline V gene has CDR1 ENHRY and CDR2 SYGVKD. The V gene lost 7 bases and the J gene lost 4 bases, with 15 bases spanning the gap. CDR3 nucleotides: TGTGCCATCACAAAGGGAGGGGGTCCAGATACGCAGTATTTT. This codes for CAITKGGGPDTQYF.